Presented here are 31 T cell receptor beta chains from one specimen sequenced in a study of graft-versus-host responses after intestinal transplantation. The method was immunoSEQ multiplex PCR; TCRdb's version includes in-frame clones alone and lacks a portion of them. The sample holds some 40,000 clones, more than 85% seen once. The sample consisted of PBMCs, taken 524 days after transplant. The receptors were sampled from a human patient who received an intestinal transplant, so some T cells may come from the graft donor.

This chain links TRBV27 with TRBJ2-2, with TRBD1 identical over 9 bases. The V segment lost 7 bases and the J segment 8 bases; nucleotides outside the gene matches: 8. The CDR3 is 14 residues long. Germline CDR1 MNHEY, CDR2 SMNVEV (reference sequence). CDR3 residues: CASTRTGVWGELFF. The CDR3 coding sequence is TGTGCCAGCACCCGGACAGGGGTGTGGGGGGAGCTGTTTTTT.

The CDR3 protein is CASSLAPGLSTDTQYF. CDR3 nucleotides: TGTGCCAGCAGCTTAGCCCCGGGACTTTCCACAGATACGCAGTATTTT. The chain couples TRBV7-2 to TRBJ2-3, with D possibly TRBD2 on 6 matching bases. The germline V gene encodes CDR1 SGHTA and CDR2 FQGNSA. The germline V and J ends were trimmed by 0 bases and 2 bases, with 12 bases remaining between them. The CDR3 sequence is 16 residues long.

The chain uses TRBV7-3 and TRBJ1-1, with D perhaps matching TRBD1 (5 bases). CDR1 and CDR2 (germline): SGHTA, FQGTGA. Trimming shortened V by 4 bases and J by 1 base, and 19 bases separated the two germline ends. CDR3 length: 17 residues. The DNA of the CDR3 is TGTGCCAGCAGCTCCCCCGGTTTGGGGGTCAGGAACACTGAAGCTTTCTTT. Its translation: CASSSPGLGVRNTEAFF.

This chain joins TRBV28 and TRBJ2-5; no reliable D call. The CDR3 totals 16 residues. CDR1 MDHEN and CDR2 SYDVKM come from the germline V gene. Trimming removed 4 bases from V and 5 bases from J, with 20 bases in between. The CDR3 DNA sequence: TGTGCCAGCAGTTCTCAAGTTGCGGTGAAGGAGGAGACCCAGTACTTC. This gives the protein CASSSQVAVKEETQYF.

V usage is TRBV7-8 and J usage is TRBJ1-3; the D is unclear. This CDR3 is built from 16 residues. CDR1 is SGHVS, CDR2 FQNEAQ, per germline. Trimming stripped 5 bases from V and 0 bases from J, with 14 bases between. The DNA of the CDR3 is TGTGCCAGCAGCACCCCGTCCGGGAGCTCTGGAAACACCATATATTTT. Translated, it gives CASSTPSGSSGNTIYF. Full variable domain (rest looked up from reference TRBV7-8 and TRBJ1-3): GAGVSQSPRYKVAKRGQDVALRCDPISGHVSLFWYQQALGQGPEFLTYFQNEAQLDKSGLPSDRFFAERPEGSVSTLKIQRTQQEDSAVYLCASSTPSGSSGNTIYFGEGSWLTVV.

The chain links TRBV9 to TRBJ2-1; maybe TRBD2 (6 bases). In germline, CDR1 is SGDLS, CDR2 YYNGEE. Trimming cost V 0 bases and J 7 bases, with 14 bases left between them. This CDR3 has 15 amino acids. The CDR3 DNA reads TGTGCCAGCAGCGTAGCTGGTAGCGGAATGAATGAGCAGTTCTTC. This encodes CASSVAGSGMNEQFF.

This chain joins TRBV16 and TRBJ1-1, with a tentative D call TRBD1 (5 bases). Germline V gives CDR1 KGHSY, CDR2 FQNENV. The CDR3 is made up of 14 amino acids. The germline V and J ends were trimmed by 5 bases and 5 bases, with 15 bases remaining between them. Here the CDR3 DNA reads TGTGCCAGCAGCGTTTTTTCGGGGGTGACTGAAGCTTTCTTT. Translation gives CASSVFSGVTEAFF.

The V gene is TRBV19, the J gene TRBJ1-2, with D hard to call. The V gene's germline CDR1 is LNHDA and CDR2 SQIVND (reference sequence). The CDR3 has 14 amino acids. V was pared by 0 bases and J by 4 bases, with 9 bases between. CDR3 DNA: TGTGCCAGTAGTATAGATCGGGGTACCTATGGCTACACCTTC. Protein sequence: CASSIDRGTYGYTF.

The chain carries TRBV6-5 and TRBJ1-5, with a weak D call TRBD1 (6 bases). The V end lost 6 bases, the J end lost 3 bases, and 9 bases lay between the germline ends. Per the germline V gene, CDR1 is MNHEY and CDR2 is SVGAGI. The CDR3 contains 13 residues. CDR3 in DNA: TGTGCCAGCAGGGACAGTTTCAATCAGCCCCAGCATTTT. Its protein is CASRDSFNQPQHF.

The chain combines TRBV4-1 with TRBJ2-7; the D gene is possibly TRBD2 (6 bases). The CDR3 is 14 residues long. Germline CDR1 is MGHRA and CDR2 is YSYEKL. The V end was cut by 1 base, the J end by 3 bases, with 10 bases between. CDR3 region: CASSQVTSSYEQYF. The CDR3 region has the DNA TGCGCCAGCAGCCAAGTCACTAGCAGCTACGAGCAGTACTTC.

This sequence joins TRBV4-1 and TRBJ2-7, with D tentatively TRBD2 (5 bases). Trimming took 1 base from V and 4 from J, leaving 14 bases between them. Germline-derived CDR1 and CDR2 are MGHRA and YSYEKL. This CDR3 has 15 residues. CDR3 protein: CASSQGSGGIYEQYF. The CDR3 DNA reads TGCGCCAGCAGCCAAGGAAGCGGTGGAATTTACGAGCAGTACTTC.

This sequence joins TRBV7-8 and TRBJ2-7; D is ambiguous. This CDR3 region has 14 residues. Trimming pared 4 bases from V and 7 bases from J, leaving 17 bases between. The germline CDR1 and CDR2 sequences are SGHVS and FQNEAQ. This CDR3 reads CASSSRTVLGEQYF. For the CDR3, the DNA is TGTGCCAGCAGCTCACGGACCGTCCTTGGAGAGCAGTACTTC. Together with reference TRBV7-8 and TRBJ2-7, the CDR3 gives the full variable domain: GAGVSQSPRYKVAKRGQDVALRCDPISGHVSLFWYQQALGQGPEFLTYFQNEAQLDKSGLPSDRFFAERPEGSVSTLKIQRTQQEDSAVYLCASSSRTVLGEQYFGPGTRLTVT.

V usage is TRBV28 and J usage is TRBJ1-1; D perhaps matches TRBD1 (5 bases). Germline CDR1 is MDHEN and CDR2 is SYDVKM. The V gene lost 5 bases and the J gene lost 6 bases, with 13 bases spanning the gap. The CDR3 spans 13 residues. CDR3 sequence reads: CASSLLRDSEAFF. The CDR3 DNA sequence: TGTGCCAGCAGTCTCCTCAGGGACTCTGAAGCTTTCTTT.

V gene TRBV5-1 combines with J gene TRBJ2-7; no definite D call. Germline assignment: CDR1 SGHRS and CDR2 YFSETQ. V gave up 5 bases and J gave up 3 bases, with 9 bases separating them. This CDR3 region has 12 residues. CDR3 protein: CASRFLDYEQYF. The CDR3 DNA reads TGCGCCAGCAGGTTCTTAGACTACGAGCAGTACTTC.

The chain links TRBV6-1 to TRBJ1-5; D call uncertain. The CDR3 is 13 residues long. Germline V gives CDR1 MNHNS, CDR2 SASEGT. V was pared by 3 bases and J by 0 bases, with 3 bases between. CDR3 coding DNA: TGTGCCAGCAGTGACGGTAGCAATCAGCCCCAGCATTTT. The encoded protein is CASSDGSNQPQHF.

This chain uses TRBV7-6 with TRBJ2-1; D gene unclear. This CDR3 region has 15 residues. With 5 bases removed from V and 4 bases from J, the gap between germline ends came to 15 bases. Per germline, CDR1 SGHVS and CDR2 FNYEAQ. CDR3 DNA sequence: TGTGCCAGCAGCCCGTTTGTTGACCTGTACAATGAGCAGTTCTTC. It codes for CASSPFVDLYNEQFF.

V usage is TRBV11-2 and J usage is TRBJ2-1; unclear D gene. Per the germline V gene, CDR1 is SGHAT and CDR2 is FQNNGV. Trimming took off 5 bases at V and 7 bases at J, with 12 bases between the two ends. The CDR3 sequence is 13 residues long. This CDR3 reads CASSLVGKNEQFF. Written as DNA, the CDR3 is TGTGCCAGCAGCCTCGTCGGCAAAAATGAGCAGTTCTTC.

On this clone itself: Within the sample, other DNA sequences also encode this same CDR3. V usage is TRBV9 and J usage is TRBJ2-7, with TRBD2 matching 7 bases. With 0 bases clipped from V and 2 bases from J, the junction kept 2 bases outside the gene matches. The CDR3 has 14 amino acids. Germline loops: CDR1 SGDLS, CDR2 YYNGEE. The CDR3 loop is CASSVGGSTYEQYF. The DNA of the CDR3 is TGTGCCAGCAGCGTAGGCGGGAGTACCTACGAGCAGTACTTC.

The chain has TRBV4-3 and TRBJ2-1, with D possibly TRBD2 on 5 matching bases. The CDR3 is 15 amino acids. Germline CDR1 is LGHNA and CDR2 is YSLEER. V was shortened by 0 bases and J by 1 base, with 7 bases between the two germline ends. CDR3 DNA: TGCGCCAGCAGCCAAGATAGCGTATCCTACAATGAGCAGTTCTTC. Protein: CASSQDSVSYNEQFF.

The genes are TRBV29-1 and TRBJ1-5; D not certain. This CDR3 has 11 residues. Trimming took off 6 bases at V and 0 bases at J, with 3 bases between the two ends. Germline loops: CDR1 SQVTM, CDR2 ANQGSEA. CDR3 amino acids: CSVGSNQPQHF. The CDR3 bases are TGCAGCGTGGGTAGCAATCAGCCCCAGCATTTT.

The rearrangement links TRBV5-1 to TRBJ2-3; D ambiguous. Germline V CDR1 and CDR2: SGHRS, YFSETQ. CDR3 length: 12 residues. V was trimmed by 4 bases and J by 1 base, leaving 4 bases between them. CDR3 loop: CASSTRTDTQYF. DNA for the CDR3: TGCGCCAGCAGCACCCGCACAGATACGCAGTATTTT.

The chain couples TRBV30 to TRBJ2-3; D is uncertain. With 0 bases removed from V and 6 bases from J, the gap between germline ends came to 7 bases. Germline values: CDR1 GTSNPN, CDR2 SVGIG (reference sequence). The CDR3 loop spans 12 amino acids. CDR3 loop: CAWSVLRDTQYF. CDR3 nucleotides: TGTGCCTGGAGTGTACTTCGGGATACGCAGTATTTT.

This chain links TRBV15 with TRBJ2-3; D unresolved. V was trimmed by 5 bases and J by 0 bases, leaving 9 bases between them. The CDR3 loop spans 14 amino acids. Germline values: CDR1 LNHNV, CDR2 YYDKDF (reference sequence). CDR3 protein: CATSSRLSTDTQYF. In nucleotides, the CDR3 is TGTGCCACCAGCTCCCGGTTGAGCACAGATACGCAGTATTTT.

This sequence joins TRBV27 and TRBJ2-7; 8 bases are shared with TRBD1. The germline V gene has CDR1 MNHEY and CDR2 SMNVEV (reference sequence). V was pared by 6 bases and J by 6 bases, with 7 bases of the junction left unmatched. The CDR3 contains 13 residues. The CDR3 coding sequence is TGTGCCAGCAGGTTGGACAGGGTCGGCGAGCAGTACTTC. It specifies CASRLDRVGEQYF.

This rearrangement joins TRBV12-1 to TRBJ1-5; TRBD1 is the table's D call and was not checked against the DNA. TRBV12-1 is annotated as a pseudogene. CDR3 length equals 13 residues. CDR3: CASSFAQNQPQHF. For the CDR3, the DNA is TGTGCCAGCAGCTTTGCGCAGAATCAGCCCCAGCATTTT.

J is TRBJ1-1 and V is TRBV5-4, with D possibly being TRBD1 (5 bases). With 0 bases removed from V and 5 bases from J, the gap between germline ends came to 14 bases. The CDR3 is 15 amino acids. CDR1 and CDR2 (germline): SGHNT, YYREEE (reference sequence). The CDR3 nucleotides are TGTGCCAGCAGCTTGGACCGACTGCGGACAACTGAAGCTTTCTTT. Its translation: CASSLDRLRTTEAFF. Drawing the rest from reference TRBV5-4 and TRBJ1-1, the complete variable domain is ETGVTQSPTHLIKTRGQQVTLRCSSQSGHNTVSWYQQALGQGPQFIFQYYREEENGRGNFPPRFSGLQFPNYSSELNVNALELDDSALYLCASSLDRLRTTEAFFGQGTRLTVV.

The chain links TRBV30 to TRBJ1-4; TRBD1 agrees at 9 bases. Per the germline V gene, CDR1 is GTSNPN and CDR2 is SVGIG (reference sequence). The CDR3 has 16 residues. V was pared by 3 bases and J by 6 bases, with 11 bases of the junction left unmatched. In DNA, the CDR3 is TGTGCCTGGAGGGGGGGGACAGGGAATTGGTATGAAAAACTGTTTTTT. This codes for CAWRGGTGNWYEKLFF.

This sequence joins TRBV19 and TRBJ1-1; possibly TRBD1 for D (5 bases). Germline V gene lookup returns CDR1 LNHDA and CDR2 SQIVND (reference sequence). The CDR3 contains 13 residues. Trimming shortened V by 9 bases and J by 1 base, and 12 bases separated the two germline ends. The DNA of the CDR3 is TGTGCCAGCCAAGGGACGGCGAACACTGAAGCTTTCTTT. Its translation: CASQGTANTEAFF.

This clone has only a few counts. V usage is TRBV11-2 and J usage is TRBJ2-7; 9 nucleotides match TRBD1. CDR3 length equals 15 residues. The V gene's germline CDR1 is SGHAT and CDR2 FQNNGV. V shed 4 bases, J shed 9 bases, and the junction held 13 bases outside the gene matches. CDR3 sequence: CASSSAGTGRSGQYF. For the CDR3, the DNA is TGTGCCAGCAGCTCGGCCGGGACAGGGCGCTCCGGGCAGTACTTC. Using reference TRBV11-2 and TRBJ2-7 for the parts outside the CDR3, the full variable domain is EAGVAQSPRYKIIEKRQSVAFWCNPISGHATLYWYQQILGQGPKLLIQFQNNGVVDDSQLPKDRFSAERLKGVDSTLKIQPAKLEDSAVYLCASSSAGTGRSGQYFGPGTRLTVT.

This chain connects TRBV18 to TRBJ2-7; D perhaps matches TRBD1 (6 bases). V lost 3 bases and J 3 bases, leaving 12 bases between the germline ends. From germline, CDR1 is KGHSH and CDR2 LQKENI. The CDR3 sequence is 14 residues long. CDR3 loop: CASSPPTGLYEQYF. For the CDR3, the DNA is TGTGCCAGCTCACCTCCCACAGGGCTCTACGAGCAGTACTTC.

V usage is TRBV29-1 and J usage is TRBJ1-1; no definite D call. The V gene's germline CDR1 is SQVTM and CDR2 ANQGSEA. The V end lost 7 bases, the J end lost 8 bases, and 14 bases lay between the germline ends. The CDR3 runs to 11 residues. The CDR3 DNA reads TGCAGCGCGGCCCAATCGGGCGAAGCTTTCTTT. Translation gives CSAAQSGEAFF.